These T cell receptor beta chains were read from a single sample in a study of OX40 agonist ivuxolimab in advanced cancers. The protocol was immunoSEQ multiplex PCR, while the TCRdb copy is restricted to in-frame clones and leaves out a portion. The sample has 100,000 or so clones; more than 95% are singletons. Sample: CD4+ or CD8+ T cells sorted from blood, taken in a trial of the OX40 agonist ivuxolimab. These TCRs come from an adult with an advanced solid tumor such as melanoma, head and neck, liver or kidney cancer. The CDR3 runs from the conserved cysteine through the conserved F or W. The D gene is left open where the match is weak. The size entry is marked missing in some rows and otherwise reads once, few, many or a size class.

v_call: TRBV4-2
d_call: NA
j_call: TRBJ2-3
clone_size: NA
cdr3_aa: CASSRRGESTDTQYF
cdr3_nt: TGTGCCAGCAGCCGAAGAGGGGAGAGCACAGATACGCAGTATTTT

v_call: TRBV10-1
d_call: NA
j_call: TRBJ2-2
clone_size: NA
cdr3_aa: CASSENTGELFF
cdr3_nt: TGCGCCAGCAGTGAAAACACCGGGGAGCTGTTTTTT

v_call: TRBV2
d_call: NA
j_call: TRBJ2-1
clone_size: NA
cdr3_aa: CASGAKGIYNEQFF
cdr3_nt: TGTGCCAGCGGGGCCAAGGGAATCTACAATGAGCAGTTCTTC

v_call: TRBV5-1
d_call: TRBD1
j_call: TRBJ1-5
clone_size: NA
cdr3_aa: CASSPGQGGQPQHF
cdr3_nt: TGCGCCAGCAGCCCGGGACAGGGAGGACAGCCCCAGCATTTT

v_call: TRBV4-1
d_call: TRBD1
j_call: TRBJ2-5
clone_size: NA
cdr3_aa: CASSQAGGGQETQYF
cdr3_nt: TGCGCCAGCAGCCAAGCAGGGGGCGGACAAGAGACCCAGTACTTC

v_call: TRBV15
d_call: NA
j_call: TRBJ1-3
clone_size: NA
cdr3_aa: CATSRESGNTIYF
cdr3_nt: TGTGCCACCAGCAGAGAATCTGGAAACACCATATATTTT

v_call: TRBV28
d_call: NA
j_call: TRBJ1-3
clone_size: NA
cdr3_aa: CASSPSYNSGNTIYF
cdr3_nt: TGTGCCAGCAGCCCCAGCTATAACTCTGGAAACACCATATATTTT

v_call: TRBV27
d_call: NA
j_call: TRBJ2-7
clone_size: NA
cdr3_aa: CASSLRGPYEQYF
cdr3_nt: TGTGCCAGCAGTCTCAGGGGCCCCTACGAGCAGTACTTC

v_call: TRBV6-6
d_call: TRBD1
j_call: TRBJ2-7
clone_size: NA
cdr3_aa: CASSYRQGNEQYF
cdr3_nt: TGTGCCAGCAGTTACCGACAGGGAAACGAGCAGTACTTC

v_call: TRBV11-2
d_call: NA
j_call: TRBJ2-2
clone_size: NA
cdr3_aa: CASSLVFEGGELFF
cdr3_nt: TGTGCCAGCAGCTTAGTTTTTGAGGGGGGGGAGCTGTTTTTT

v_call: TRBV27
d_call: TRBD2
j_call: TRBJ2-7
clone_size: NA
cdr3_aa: CASSFSGSGYEQYF
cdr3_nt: TGTGCCAGCAGTTTTAGCGGGAGTGGGTACGAGCAGTACTTC

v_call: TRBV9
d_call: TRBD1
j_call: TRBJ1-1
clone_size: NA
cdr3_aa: CASSGTPGGYTEAFF
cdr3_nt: TGTGCCAGCAGCGGTACACCAGGGGGCTACACTGAAGCTTTCTTT

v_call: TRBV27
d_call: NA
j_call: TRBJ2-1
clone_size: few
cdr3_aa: CASSTTGLHEQFF
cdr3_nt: TGTGCCAGCAGTACTACAGGGTTGCATGAGCAGTTCTTC

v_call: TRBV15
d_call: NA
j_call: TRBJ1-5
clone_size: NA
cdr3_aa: CATSREPGTSNQPQHF
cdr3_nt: TGTGCCACCAGCAGAGAGCCGGGCACGAGCAATCAGCCCCAGCATTTT

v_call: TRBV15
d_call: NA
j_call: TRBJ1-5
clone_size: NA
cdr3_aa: CATSSRTGQPQHF
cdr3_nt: TGTGCCACCAGCTCCCGGACCGGTCAGCCCCAGCATTTT

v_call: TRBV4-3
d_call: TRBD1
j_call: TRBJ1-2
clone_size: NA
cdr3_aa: CASSQDARTGPFGYTF
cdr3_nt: TGCGCCAGCAGCCAAGATGCCCGGACAGGTCCTTTTGGCTACACCTTC

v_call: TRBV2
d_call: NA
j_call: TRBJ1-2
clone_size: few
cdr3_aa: CASTDGYGYTF
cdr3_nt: TGTGCCAGCACGGACGGCTATGGCTACACCTTC

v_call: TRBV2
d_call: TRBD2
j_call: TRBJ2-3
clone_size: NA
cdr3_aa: CASSDLAGRTDTQYF
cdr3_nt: TGTGCCAGCAGTGATCTAGCGGGGCGCACAGATACGCAGTATTTT

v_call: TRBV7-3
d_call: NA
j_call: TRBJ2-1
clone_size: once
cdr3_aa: CASSLAPRGAESYNEQFF
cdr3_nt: TGTGCCAGCAGCTTAGCCCCCCGAGGAGCGGAGTCCTACAATGAGCAGTTCTTC

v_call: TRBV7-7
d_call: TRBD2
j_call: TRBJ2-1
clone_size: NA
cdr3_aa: CASSPWTSGSGDEQFF
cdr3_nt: TGTGCCAGCAGCCCGTGGACTAGCGGGAGCGGGGATGAGCAGTTCTTC

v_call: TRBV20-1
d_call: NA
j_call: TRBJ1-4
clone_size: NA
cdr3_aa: CSAPLREKLFF
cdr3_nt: TGCAGTGCTCCCCTTAGGGAAAAACTGTTTTTT

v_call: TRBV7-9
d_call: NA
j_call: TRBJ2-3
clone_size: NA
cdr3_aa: CASSSRDPYEHTDTQYF
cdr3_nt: TGTGCCAGCAGCTCGAGAGACCCCTACGAGCACACAGATACGCAGTATTTT

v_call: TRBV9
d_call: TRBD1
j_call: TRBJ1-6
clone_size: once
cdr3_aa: CASSARQGLDSPLHF
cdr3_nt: TGTGCCAGCAGCGCCCGACAGGGTTTGGATTCACCCCTCCACTTT

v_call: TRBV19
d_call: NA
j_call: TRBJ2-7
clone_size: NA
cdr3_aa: CASSVATGTMIYEQYF
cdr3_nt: TGTGCCAGTAGTGTCGCCACCGGGACAATGATCTACGAGCAGTACTTC

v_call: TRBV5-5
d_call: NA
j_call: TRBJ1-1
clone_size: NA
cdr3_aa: CASSRPGGIEDTEAFF
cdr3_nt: TGTGCCAGCAGCCGTCCGGGGGGGATTGAGGACACTGAAGCTTTCTTT

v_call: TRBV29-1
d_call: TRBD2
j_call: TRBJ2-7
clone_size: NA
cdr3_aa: CSTRGGVKDEQYF
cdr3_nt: TGCAGCACCCGGGGGGGGGTAAAGGACGAGCAGTACTTC

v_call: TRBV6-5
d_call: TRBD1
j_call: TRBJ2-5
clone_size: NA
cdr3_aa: CASSYSMVTGGETQYF
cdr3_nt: TGTGCCAGCAGTTACTCGATGGTGACAGGGGGCGAGACCCAGTACTTC

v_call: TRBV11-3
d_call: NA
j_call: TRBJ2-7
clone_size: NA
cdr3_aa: CASSLPGLSYEQYF
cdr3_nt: TGTGCCAGCAGCTTACCCGGACTATCCTACGAGCAGTACTTC

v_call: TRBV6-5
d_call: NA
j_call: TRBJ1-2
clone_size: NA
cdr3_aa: CASSLGRHPDYGYTF
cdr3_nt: TGTGCCAGCAGCCTGGGACGCCACCCAGACTATGGCTACACCTTC

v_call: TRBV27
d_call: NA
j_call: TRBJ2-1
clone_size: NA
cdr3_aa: CASSLSAESSYNEQFF
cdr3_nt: TGTGCCAGCAGTTTATCGGCGGAAAGCTCCTACAATGAGCAGTTCTTC

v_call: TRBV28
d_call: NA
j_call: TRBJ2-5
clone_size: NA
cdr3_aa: CASSLEAGDKTQETQYF
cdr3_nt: TGTGCCAGCAGTTTAGAGGCGGGGGACAAAACTCAAGAGACCCAGTACTTC

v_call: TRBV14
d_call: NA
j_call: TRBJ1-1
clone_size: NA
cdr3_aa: CASSRTEAFF
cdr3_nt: TGTGCCAGCAGCCGCACTGAAGCTTTCTTT

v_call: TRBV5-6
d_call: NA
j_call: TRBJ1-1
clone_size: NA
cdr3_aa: CASSQRTTTRLNTEAFF
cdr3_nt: TGTGCCAGCAGCCAAAGGACGACGACAAGATTGAACACTGAAGCTTTCTTT

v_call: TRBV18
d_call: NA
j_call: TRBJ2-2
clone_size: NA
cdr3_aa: CASSTRTGELFF
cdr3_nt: TGTGCCAGCTCTACTAGAACCGGGGAGCTGTTTTTT

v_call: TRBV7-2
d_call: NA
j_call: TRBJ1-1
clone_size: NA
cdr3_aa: CASSEDYRTNAFF
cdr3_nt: TGTGCCAGCAGCGAGGATTACAGGACGAACGCTTTCTTT

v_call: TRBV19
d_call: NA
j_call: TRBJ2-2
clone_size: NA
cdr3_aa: CASRVSRAGELFF
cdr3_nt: TGTGCCAGTAGAGTCTCGCGGGCCGGGGAGCTGTTTTTT

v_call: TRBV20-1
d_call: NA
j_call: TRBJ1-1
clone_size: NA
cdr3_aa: CSALPDLEAFF
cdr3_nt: TGCAGTGCCCTGCCGGATCTGGAAGCTTTCTTT

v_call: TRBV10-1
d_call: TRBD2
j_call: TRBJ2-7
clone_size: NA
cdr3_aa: CASGGLAGEGNYEQYF
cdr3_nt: TGCGCCAGCGGGGGACTAGCGGGAGAAGGGAACTACGAGCAGTACTTC

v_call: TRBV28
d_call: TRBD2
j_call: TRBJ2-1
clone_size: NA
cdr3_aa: CASSQPRLAGVGNEQFF
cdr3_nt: TGTGCCAGCAGCCAGCCCCGTCTAGCGGGAGTCGGAAATGAGCAGTTCTTC

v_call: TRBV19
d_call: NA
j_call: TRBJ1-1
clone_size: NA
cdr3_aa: CASSKLSGQLETEAFF
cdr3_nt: TGTGCCAGTAGTAAGTTATCCGGGCAACTAGAGACTGAAGCTTTCTTT

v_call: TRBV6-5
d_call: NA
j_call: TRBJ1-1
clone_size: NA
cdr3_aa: CASSAGLANTEAFF
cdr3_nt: TGTGCCAGCAGTGCAGGACTCGCGAACACTGAAGCTTTCTTT

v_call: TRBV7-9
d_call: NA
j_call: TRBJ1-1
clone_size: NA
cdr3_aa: CASSLDLGAGDTEAFF
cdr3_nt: TGTGCCAGCAGCTTAGATCTGGGCGCGGGGGATACTGAAGCTTTCTTT

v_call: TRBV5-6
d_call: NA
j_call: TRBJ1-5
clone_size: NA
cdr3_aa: CASSLGGMQPQHF
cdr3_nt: TGTGCCAGCAGCTTGGGGGGTATGCAGCCCCAGCATTTT

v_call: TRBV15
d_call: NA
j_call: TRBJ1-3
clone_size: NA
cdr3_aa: CATSSLGNTIYF
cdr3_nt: TGTGCCACCAGCAGCTTAGGAAACACCATATATTTT

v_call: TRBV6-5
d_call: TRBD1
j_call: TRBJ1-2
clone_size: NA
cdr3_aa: CASSYGDSSGYGYTF
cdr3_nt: TGTGCCAGCAGTTACGGGGACAGCAGTGGCTATGGCTACACCTTC

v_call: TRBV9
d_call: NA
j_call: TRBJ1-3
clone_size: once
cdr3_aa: CASSAQGISSGNTIYF
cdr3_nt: TGTGCCAGCAGCGCTCAGGGCATTAGCTCTGGAAACACCATATATTTT

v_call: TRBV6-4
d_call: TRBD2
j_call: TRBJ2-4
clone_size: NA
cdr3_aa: CASSDSCGGAERTKNIQYF
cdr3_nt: TGTGCCAGCAGTGACTCGTGCGGGGGTGCGGAGAGAACCAAAAACATTCAGTACTTC

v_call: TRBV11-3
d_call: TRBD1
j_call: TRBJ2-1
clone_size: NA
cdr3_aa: CASSTRQGADNEQFF
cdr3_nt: TGTGCCAGCAGCACCCGACAGGGGGCAGACAATGAGCAGTTCTTC